This T cell receptor beta chain was recovered during a study of OX40 agonist ivuxolimab in advanced cancers. Overall study: Across the patients, intravenous ivuxolimab was delivered every 2 weeks at 0.01 to 10 mg/kg.

The CDR3 runs to 14 residues. CDR1 is MNHEY, CDR2 SMNVEV, per germline (reference sequence). V dropped 4 bases and J dropped 2 bases, with 11 bases sitting between them. Assay: immunoSEQ multiplex PCR; the TCRdb copy retains only in-frame clones and omits some. The sample comprises 20,000 to 25,000 clones, 90% to 95% of which are singletons, and more than 50% rests with the top ten. Study results and limitations: Doses of 0.1 to 3.0 mg/kg were accompanied by clonal expansion of CD4+ and CD8+ blood T cells by week 6. Among the lowest peripheral clonal expansion occurred in 0.1-3.0 mg/kg partial responders.

A remark on this clone: Its antigen is undetermined.

The rearrangement joins TRBV27 to TRBJ1-2; D unresolved. Sequencing used CD4+ or CD8+ T cells sorted from blood, obtained in a trial of the OX40 agonist ivuxolimab. The clonotype comes from an adult with an advanced solid tumor such as melanoma, head and neck, liver or kidney cancer. DNA of the CDR3: TGTGCCAGCAGTTCCCCTAAAAAAAACTATGGCTACACCTTC. It specifies CASSSPKKNYGYTF.